This TCR beta chain was obtained from a study of graft-versus-host responses after intestinal transplantation. Sequencing was performed with immunoSEQ multiplex PCR; in TCRdb, only in-frame clones are kept and a portion is missing. The sample records nearly 100,000 clones, over 75% being singletons. Germline assignment: CDR1 MNHEY and CDR2 SVGAGI. The trim removed 6 bases at V and 1 base at J, leaving 8 bases unmatched. The CDR3 is 15 amino acids. The chain combines TRBV6-5 with TRBJ1-1, with 7 bases aligning to TRBD1. The sample here was PBMCs, taken 453 days after intestinal transplant. This receptor was identified in a human patient who received an intestinal transplant, so some T cells may come from the graft donor. The CDR3 nucleotides are TGTGCCAGCAGCCCGATAGGGACAGCGAACACTGAAGCTTTCTTT. Its translation is CASSPIGTANTEAFF.